This T cell receptor (beta chain) came from a study of chemoradiotherapy in HPV16-positive cancers. The V gene's germline CDR1 is MGHRA and CDR2 YSYEKL. The CDR3 contains 17 residues. The V gene lost 2 bases and the J gene lost 2 bases, with 15 bases spanning the gap. Libraries were prepared by immunoSEQ multiplex PCR; TCRdb keeps only in-frame clonotypes and omits some of them. The repertoire holds over 7,000 clones, with roughly nine tenths as singletons. This TCR was recovered from a human donor with HPV-associated anogenital cancer. This rearrangement joins TRBV4-1 to TRBJ2-2; D remains ambiguous. Sequenced here: blood, sampled from a patient who underwent chemoradiotherapy. The CDR3 loop reads CASSQIDMGFNTGELFF. CDR3 DNA sequence: TGCGCCAGCAGCCAAATCGATATGGGTTTCAACACCGGGGAGCTGTTTTTT.